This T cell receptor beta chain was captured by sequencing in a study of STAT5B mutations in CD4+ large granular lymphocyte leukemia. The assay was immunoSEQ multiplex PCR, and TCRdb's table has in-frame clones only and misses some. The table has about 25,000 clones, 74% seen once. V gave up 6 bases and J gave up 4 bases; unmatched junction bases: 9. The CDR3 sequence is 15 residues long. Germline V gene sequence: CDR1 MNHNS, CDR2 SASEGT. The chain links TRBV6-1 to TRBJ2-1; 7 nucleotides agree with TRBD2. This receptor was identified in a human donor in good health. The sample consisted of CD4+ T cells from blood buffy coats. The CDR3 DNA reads TGTGCCAGCAGGATCTCTGGGGGGGTATACAATGAGCAGTTCTTC. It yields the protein CASRISGGVYNEQFF.